This T cell receptor beta chain was captured in a study of technical replicates of blood from a few donors. The germline gives CDR1 MGHRA, CDR2 YSYEKL. There are 19 residues in the CDR3. The ends were cut back, 2 bases at V and 4 bases at J, with 21 bases in the middle. TCRdb's table, derived via immunoSEQ multiplex PCR, lists solely in-frame clones and lacks some. The repertoire holds some 70,000 clones, with under 98% as singletons. The source is a human donor in good health. The chain employs TRBV4-1 and TRBJ2-6; maybe TRBD1 (5 bases). Source material: T cells isolated from PBMCs. The CDR3 DNA reads TGCGCCAGCAGCCAACCTACCGAGACGCAGGGATCCGGGGCCAACGTCCTGACTTTC. It is translated as CASSQPTETQGSGANVLTF.